These 10 T cell receptor beta chains were all obtained from the same sample, sequenced in a study of cytomegalovirus exposure and HLA in healthy donors. Amplification used 60 Vbeta primers and 13 Jbeta primers. Sequenced by immunoSEQ multiplex PCR; TCRdb stores in-frame clones only, minus some. The sample lists about 130,000 clones, 65% to 85% occurring once. Source material: PBMCs. The receptor set was obtained from a boy between 5 and 17 years old in good health and CMV-seronegative.

The rearrangement joins TRBV6-1 to TRBJ1-3; 7 bases agree with TRBD1. There are 14 residues in the CDR3. Losses at the gene ends were 5 bases for V and 4 bases for J; bases not matched to a gene: 5. In germline, CDR1 is MNHNS, CDR2 SASEGT. The CDR3 sequence: CASSPAGQGNTIYF. The CDR3 nucleotides read TGTGCCAGCAGTCCGGCGGGACAGGGAAACACCATATATTTT.

This sequence joins TRBV4-1 and TRBJ2-7; 11 bases align to TRBD2. The CDR3 is 14 residues long. CDR1 is MGHRA and CDR2 is YSYEKL in the germline V gene. Trimming took 1 base from V and 6 from J; bases not matched to a gene: 2. The CDR3 DNA reads as TGCGCCAGCAGCCAAGGACTAGCGGGAAGCGAGCAGTACTTC. Amino acids: CASSQGLAGSEQYF.

The chain combines TRBV7-2 with TRBJ1-1; 7 bases match TRBD1. The CDR3 totals 15 residues. In germline, CDR1 is SGHTA, CDR2 FQGNSA. V gave up 5 bases and J gave up 0 bases; unmatched junction bases: 6. The CDR3 here is CASSRQTGMNTEAFF. CDR3 in DNA: TGTGCCAGCAGCCGGCAGACAGGGATGAACACTGAAGCTTTCTTT.

The V and J genes are TRBV4-2 and TRBJ1-4; 7 bases are shared with TRBD1. V was pared by 4 bases and J by 5 bases, with 7 bases of the junction left unmatched. Germline CDR1 reads LGHNA; CDR2 reads YNFKEQ. This CDR3 contains 15 residues. In DNA, the CDR3 is TGTGCCAGCAGCCCCAGTTGGGACAGCAATGAAAAACTGTTTTTT. This encodes CASSPSWDSNEKLFF.

The chain has TRBV29-1 and TRBJ2-5, with TRBD1 identical over 9 bases. Trimming took 3 bases from V and 5 from J; bases not matched to a gene: 1. This CDR3 is 12 amino acids long. Germline lookup yields CDR1 SQVTM and CDR2 ANQGSEA. This CDR3 is CSVEGQGETQYF. The DNA for the CDR3 is TGCAGCGTTGAGGGACAGGGCGAGACCCAGTACTTC.

CDR3 sequence: CASSESVGGSGNTIYF. CDR3 DNA: TGCGCCAGCAGTGAGTCGGTGGGGGGCTCTGGAAACACCATATATTTT. This chain links TRBV10-2 with TRBJ1-3; D might be TRBD1 (5 bases). The CDR3 sequence is 16 residues long. CDR1 and CDR2 (germline): WSHSY, SAAADI. Trimming pared 0 bases from V and 0 bases from J, leaving 9 bases between.

This clone occurred once. The chain has TRBV7-9 and TRBJ2-7; no clear D gene. Germline-derived CDR1 and CDR2 are SEHNR and FQNEAQ (reference sequence). Trimming cost V 8 bases and J 6 bases, with 14 bases left between them. The CDR3 is made up of 12 amino acids. DNA of the CDR3: TGTGCCAGCGGGCTCTTTGTGGGCGAGCAGTACTTC. It specifies CASGLFVGEQYF. Looking up the rest from reference TRBV7-9 and TRBJ2-7 gives the full variable domain: DTGVSQNPRHKITKRGQNVTFRCDPISEHNRLYWYRQTLGQGPEFLTYFQNEAQLEKSRLLSDRFSAERPKGSFSTLEIQRTEQGDSAMYLCASGLFVGEQYFGPGTRLTVT.

J is TRBJ2-3 and V is TRBV7-9; 7 positions agree with TRBD2. The CDR3 consists of 16 residues. After removal of 5 bases from V and 2 bases from J, the junction contained 10 bases not matched to a gene. Germline V gene data show CDR1 as SEHNR and CDR2 as FQNEAQ (reference sequence). CDR3 nucleotide sequence: TGTGCCAGCAGCCTCCAGACTAGCCGCGCCACAGATACGCAGTATTTT. Translated, it gives CASSLQTSRATDTQYF.

The rearrangement joins TRBV6-6 to TRBJ2-2; perhaps TRBD2 as D (5 bases). This CDR3 spans 15 amino acids. Trimming removed 4 bases at V and 4 bases at J, with 13 bases between. CDR1 MNHNY and CDR2 SVGAGI come from the germline V gene (reference sequence). The CDR3 coding sequence is TGTGCCAGCAGTTCCCCGTCCGAGGGCACCGGGGAGCTGTTTTTT. It encodes CASSSPSEGTGELFF.

The V call is TRBV5-1, the J call TRBJ2-3; D is possibly TRBD2 (5 bases). CDR1 SGHRS and CDR2 YFSETQ come from the germline V gene. The CDR3 length is 15 residues. Trimming took 0 bases from V and 5 from J, leaving 13 bases between them. CDR3 residues: CASSLAGSRGDTQYF. The CDR3 DNA reads as TGCGCCAGCAGCTTGGCGGGAAGCCGGGGAGATACGCAGTATTTT.